This note documents a single T cell receptor beta chain sequence. An input of about 0.5 to 1 ug of RNA was subjected to reverse transcription using random hexamers. From the immunoSEQ multiplex PCR reads, TCRdb called clonotypes with MiXCR, one entry per CDR3 protein. The sample has fewer than 350,000 distinct CDR3 sequences, about 92% seen once. The data belong to a study of CD8 T cells in Susac syndrome. V was trimmed by 5 bases and J by 2 bases, leaving 12 bases between them. The CDR3 consists of 13 residues. CDR1 is SQVTM and CDR2 is ANQGSEA in the germline V gene. This TCR was sampled from a human donor with multiple sclerosis. The chain uses TRBV29-1 and TRBJ1-1; TRBD1 is a possible D gene (6 bases). Specimen: CD4+ T cells from PBMCs. This chain's CDR3 is CSVWGGQNTEAFF. For the CDR3, the DNA is TGCAGCGTTTGGGGGGGGCAAAACACTGAAGCTTTCTTT.